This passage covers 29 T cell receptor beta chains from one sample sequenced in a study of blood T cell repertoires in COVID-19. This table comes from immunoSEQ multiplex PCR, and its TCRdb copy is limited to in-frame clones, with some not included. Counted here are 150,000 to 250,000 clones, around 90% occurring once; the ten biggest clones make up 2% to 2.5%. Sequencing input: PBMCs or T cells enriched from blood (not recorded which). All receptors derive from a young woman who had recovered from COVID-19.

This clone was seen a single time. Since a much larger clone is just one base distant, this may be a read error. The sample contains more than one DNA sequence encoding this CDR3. In nucleotides, the CDR3 is TGTGCCAGCAGCCAAACAGCGAACACTGAAGCTTTCTTT. It codes for CASSQTANTEAFF. J is TRBJ1-1 and V is TRBV16; no firm D call. This CDR3 spans 13 amino acids. V lost 2 bases to trimming and J lost 1 base, with 5 bases between them. Germline CDR1 reads KGHSY; CDR2 reads FQNENV. Supplemented by reference TRBV16 and TRBJ1-1, the full variable domain reads GEEVAQTPKHLVRGEGQKAKLYCAPIKGHSYVFWYQQVLKNEFKFLISFQNENVFDETGMPKERFSAKCLPNSPCSLEIQATKLEDSAVYFCASSQTANTEAFFGQGTRLTVV.

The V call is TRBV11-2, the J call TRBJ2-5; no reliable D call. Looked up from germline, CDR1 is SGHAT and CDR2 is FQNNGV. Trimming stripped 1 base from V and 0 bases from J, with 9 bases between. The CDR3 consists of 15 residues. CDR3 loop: CASSLVLSYQETQYF. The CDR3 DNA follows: TGTGCCAGCAGCTTAGTTCTCTCGTACCAAGAGACCCAGTACTTC. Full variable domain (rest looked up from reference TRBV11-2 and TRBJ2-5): EAGVAQSPRYKIIEKRQSVAFWCNPISGHATLYWYQQILGQGPKLLIQFQNNGVVDDSQLPKDRFSAERLKGVDSTLKIQPAKLEDSAVYLCASSLVLSYQETQYFGPGTRLLVL.

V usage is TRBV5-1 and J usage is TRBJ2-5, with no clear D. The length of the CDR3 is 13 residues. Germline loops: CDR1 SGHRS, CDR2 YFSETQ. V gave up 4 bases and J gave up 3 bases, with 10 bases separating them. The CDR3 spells CASSRASEETQYF. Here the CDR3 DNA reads TGCGCCAGCAGCCGCGCATCCGAAGAGACCCAGTACTTC.

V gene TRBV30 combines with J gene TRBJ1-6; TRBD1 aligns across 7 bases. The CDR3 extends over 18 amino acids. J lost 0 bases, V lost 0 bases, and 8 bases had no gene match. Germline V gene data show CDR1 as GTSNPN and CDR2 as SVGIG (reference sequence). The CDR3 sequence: CAWSVSRTGSSYNSPLHF. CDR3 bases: TGTGCCTGGAGTGTATCCCGGACAGGAAGCTCCTATAATTCACCCCTCCACTTT.

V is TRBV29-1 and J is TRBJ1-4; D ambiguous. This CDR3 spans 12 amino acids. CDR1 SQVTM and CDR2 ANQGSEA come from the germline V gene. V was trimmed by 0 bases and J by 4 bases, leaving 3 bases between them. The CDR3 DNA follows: TGCAGCGTTGAAGATCATAATGAAAAACTGTTTTTT. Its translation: CSVEDHNEKLFF. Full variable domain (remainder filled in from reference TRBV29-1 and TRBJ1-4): SAVISQKPSRDICQRGTSLTIQCQVDSQVTMMFWYRQQPGQSLTLIATANQGSEATYESGFVIDKFPISRPNLTFSTLTVSNMSPEDSSIYLCSVEDHNEKLFFGSGTQLSVL.

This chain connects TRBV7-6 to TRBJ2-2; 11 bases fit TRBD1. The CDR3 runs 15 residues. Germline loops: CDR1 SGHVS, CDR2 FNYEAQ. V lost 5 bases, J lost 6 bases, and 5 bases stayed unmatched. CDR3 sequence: CASSTGQGAAGELFF. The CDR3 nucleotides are TGTGCCAGCAGCACCGGACAGGGGGCCGCCGGGGAGCTGTTTTTT.

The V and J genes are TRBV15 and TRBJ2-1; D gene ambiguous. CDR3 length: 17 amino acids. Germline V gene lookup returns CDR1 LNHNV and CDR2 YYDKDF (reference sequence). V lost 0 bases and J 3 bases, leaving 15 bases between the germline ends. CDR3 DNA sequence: TGTGCCACCAGCAGAGATGTGAGACACCCAAACTACAATGAGCAGTTCTTC. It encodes CATSRDVRHPNYNEQFF.

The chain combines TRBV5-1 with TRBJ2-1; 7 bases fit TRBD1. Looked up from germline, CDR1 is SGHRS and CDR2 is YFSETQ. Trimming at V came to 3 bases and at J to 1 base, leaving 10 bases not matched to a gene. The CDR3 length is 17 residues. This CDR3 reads CASSWPTGVLSYNEQFF. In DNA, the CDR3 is TGCGCCAGCAGCTGGCCAACAGGGGTCCTATCCTACAATGAGCAGTTCTTC.

The chain's CDR3 is CASSQLQGFSQPQHF. For the CDR3, the DNA is TGCGCCAGCAGCCAGCTTCAGGGGTTCAGTCAGCCCCAGCATTTT. The V call is TRBV4-1, the J call TRBJ1-5; D might be TRBD1 (6 bases). Germline V gene sequence: CDR1 MGHRA, CDR2 YSYEKL. This CDR3 has 15 amino acids. V was clipped by 3 bases and J by 6 bases, with 15 bases between them.

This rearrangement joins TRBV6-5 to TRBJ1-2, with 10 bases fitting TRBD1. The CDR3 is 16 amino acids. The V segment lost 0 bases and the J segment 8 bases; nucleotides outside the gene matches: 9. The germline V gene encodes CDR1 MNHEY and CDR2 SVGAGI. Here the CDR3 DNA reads TGTGCCAGCAGTTACTCGGGGGACAGGGGCACACGGGGCTACACCTTC. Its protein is CASSYSGDRGTRGYTF.

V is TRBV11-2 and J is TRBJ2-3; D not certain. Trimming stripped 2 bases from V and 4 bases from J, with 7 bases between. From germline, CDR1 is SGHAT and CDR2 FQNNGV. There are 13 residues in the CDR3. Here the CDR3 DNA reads TGTGCCAGCAGCTTAAACAGTCCAGATACGCAGTATTTT. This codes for CASSLNSPDTQYF.

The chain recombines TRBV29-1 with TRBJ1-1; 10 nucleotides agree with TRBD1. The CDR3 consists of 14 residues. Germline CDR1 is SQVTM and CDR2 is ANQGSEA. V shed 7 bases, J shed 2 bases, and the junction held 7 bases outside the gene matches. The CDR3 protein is CSATGGYGNTEAFF. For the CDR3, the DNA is TGCAGCGCGACAGGGGGCTACGGTAACACTGAAGCTTTCTTT.

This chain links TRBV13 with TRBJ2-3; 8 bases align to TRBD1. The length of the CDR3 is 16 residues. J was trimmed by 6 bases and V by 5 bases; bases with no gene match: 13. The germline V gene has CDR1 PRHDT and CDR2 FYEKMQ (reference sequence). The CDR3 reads CASSRTGTGGLDTQYF. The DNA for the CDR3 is TGTGCCAGCAGCCGAACTGGGACAGGCGGACTCGATACGCAGTATTTT.

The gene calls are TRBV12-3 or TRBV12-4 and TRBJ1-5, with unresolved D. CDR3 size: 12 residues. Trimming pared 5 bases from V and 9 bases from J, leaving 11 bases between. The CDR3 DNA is TGTGCCAGCAGTCCGCGCTCGATGCCCCAGCATTTT. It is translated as CASSPRSMPQHF.

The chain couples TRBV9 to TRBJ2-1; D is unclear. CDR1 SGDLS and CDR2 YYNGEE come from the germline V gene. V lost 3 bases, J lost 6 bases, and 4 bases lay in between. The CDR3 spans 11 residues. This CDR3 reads CASSAFNEQFF. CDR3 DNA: TGTGCCAGCAGCGCTTTCAATGAGCAGTTCTTC. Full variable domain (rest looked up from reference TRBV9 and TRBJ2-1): DSGVTQTPKHLITATGQRVTLRCSPRSGDLSVYWYQQSLDQGLQFLIQYYNGEERAKGNILERFSAQQFPDLHSELNLSSLELGDSALYFCASSAFNEQFFGPGTRLTVL.

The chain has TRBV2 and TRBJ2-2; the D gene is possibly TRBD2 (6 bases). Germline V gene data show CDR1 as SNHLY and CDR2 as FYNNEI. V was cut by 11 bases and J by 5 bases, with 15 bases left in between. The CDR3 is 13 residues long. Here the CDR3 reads CASRKAGTGELFF. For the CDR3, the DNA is TGTGCCTCCCGGAAGGCGGGGACCGGGGAGCTGTTTTTT.

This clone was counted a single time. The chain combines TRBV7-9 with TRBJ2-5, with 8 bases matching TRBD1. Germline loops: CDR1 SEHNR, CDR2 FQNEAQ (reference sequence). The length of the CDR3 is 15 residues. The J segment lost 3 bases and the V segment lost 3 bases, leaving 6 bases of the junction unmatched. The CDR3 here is CASSLATGGKETQYF. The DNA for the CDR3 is TGTGCCAGCAGCTTGGCTACAGGGGGGAAAGAGACCCAGTACTTC.

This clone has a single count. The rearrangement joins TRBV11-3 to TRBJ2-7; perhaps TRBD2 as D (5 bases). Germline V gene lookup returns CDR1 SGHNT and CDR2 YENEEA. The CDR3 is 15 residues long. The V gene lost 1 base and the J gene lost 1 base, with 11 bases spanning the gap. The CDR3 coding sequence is TGTGCCAGCAGCTTAGGGGTGACGGGATCCTACGAGCAGTACTTC. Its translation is CASSLGVTGSYEQYF. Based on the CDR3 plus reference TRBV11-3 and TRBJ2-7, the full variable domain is EAGVVQSPRYKIIEKKQPVAFWCNPISGHNTLYWYLQNLGQGPELLIRYENEEAVDDSQLPKDRFSAERLKGVDSTLKIQPAELGDSAVYLCASSLGVTGSYEQYFGPGTRLTVT.

This CDR3 is CASSSGPGETQYF. In DNA form, the CDR3 reads TGTGCCAGCAGCTCGGGTCCTGGGGAGACCCAGTACTTC. The chain joins TRBV11-3 to TRBJ2-5, with D uncertain. Trimming removed 4 bases from V and 5 bases from J, with 11 bases in between. Germline V gene sequence: CDR1 SGHNT, CDR2 YENEEA. The CDR3 consists of 13 residues. The variable domain in full, with the rest retrieved from reference TRBV11-3 and TRBJ2-5, is EAGVVQSPRYKIIEKKQPVAFWCNPISGHNTLYWYLQNLGQGPELLIRYENEEAVDDSQLPKDRFSAERLKGVDSTLKIQPAELGDSAVYLCASSSGPGETQYFGPGTRLLVL.

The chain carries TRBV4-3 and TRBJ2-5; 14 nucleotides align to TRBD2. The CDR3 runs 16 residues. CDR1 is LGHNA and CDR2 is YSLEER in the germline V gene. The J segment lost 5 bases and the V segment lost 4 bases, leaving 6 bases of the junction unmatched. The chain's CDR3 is CASSLGTSGSGETQYF. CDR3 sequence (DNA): TGCGCCAGCAGCCTTGGGACTAGCGGGAGCGGTGAGACCCAGTACTTC.

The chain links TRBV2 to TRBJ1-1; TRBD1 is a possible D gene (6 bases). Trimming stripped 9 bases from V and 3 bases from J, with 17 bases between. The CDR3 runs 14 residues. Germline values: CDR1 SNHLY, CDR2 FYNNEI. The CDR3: CARNRAARDTEAFF. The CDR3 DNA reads TGTGCCAGGAACAGGGCTGCTAGGGACACTGAAGCTTTCTTT.

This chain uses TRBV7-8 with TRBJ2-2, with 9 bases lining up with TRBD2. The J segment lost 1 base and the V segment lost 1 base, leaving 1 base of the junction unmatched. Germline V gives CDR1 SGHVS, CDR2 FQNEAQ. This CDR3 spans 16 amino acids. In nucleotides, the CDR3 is TGTGCCAGCAGCTTAGAGACTAGCGGGAACACCGGGGAGCTGTTTTTT. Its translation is CASSLETSGNTGELFF.

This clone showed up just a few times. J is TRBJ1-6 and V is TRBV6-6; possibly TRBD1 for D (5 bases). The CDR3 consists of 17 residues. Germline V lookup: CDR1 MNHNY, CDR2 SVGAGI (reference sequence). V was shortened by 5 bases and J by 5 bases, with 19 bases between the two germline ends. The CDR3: CASSRMPGGRDNSPLHF. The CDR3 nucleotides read TGTGCCAGCAGTCGTATGCCGGGGGGGAGGGATAATTCACCCCTCCACTTT.

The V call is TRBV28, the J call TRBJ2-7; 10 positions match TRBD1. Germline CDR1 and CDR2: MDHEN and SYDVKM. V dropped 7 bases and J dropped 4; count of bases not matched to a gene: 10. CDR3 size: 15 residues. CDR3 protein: CASTASGTGVYEQYF. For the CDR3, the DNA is TGTGCCAGCACCGCCTCCGGGACAGGGGTTTACGAGCAGTACTTC.

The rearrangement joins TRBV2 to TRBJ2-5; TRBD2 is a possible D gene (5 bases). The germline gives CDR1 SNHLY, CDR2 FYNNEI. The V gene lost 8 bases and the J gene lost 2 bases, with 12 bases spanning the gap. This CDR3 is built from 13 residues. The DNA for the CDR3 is TGTGCCAGCCGGTGGCTAGCACAAGAGACCCAGTACTTC. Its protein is CASRWLAQETQYF.

CDR3 nucleotides: TGTGCCAGCAGGCCCGAGATGACCGGGAGTCGTGAGCAGTTCTTC. This codes for CASRPEMTGSREQFF. The chain is built from TRBV6-5 and TRBJ2-1, with a tentative D call TRBD2 (6 bases). From germline, CDR1 is MNHEY and CDR2 SVGAGI. The CDR3 covers 15 residues. Deletions cut 6 bases from V and 9 bases from J, with 21 bases between.

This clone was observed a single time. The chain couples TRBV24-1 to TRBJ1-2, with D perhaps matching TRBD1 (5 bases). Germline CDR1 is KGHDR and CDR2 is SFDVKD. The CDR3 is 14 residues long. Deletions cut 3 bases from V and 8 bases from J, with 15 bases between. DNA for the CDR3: TGTGCCACCAGTGATACTACCAGGGAGGAGGGCTACACCTTC. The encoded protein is CATSDTTREEGYTF.

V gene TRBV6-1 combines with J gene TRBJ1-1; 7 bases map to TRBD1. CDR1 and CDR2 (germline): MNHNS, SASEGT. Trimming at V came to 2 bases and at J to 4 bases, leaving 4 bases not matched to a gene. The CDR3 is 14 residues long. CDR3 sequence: CASSETAGGTEAFF. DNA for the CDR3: TGTGCCAGCAGTGAAACGGCAGGGGGCACTGAAGCTTTCTTT.

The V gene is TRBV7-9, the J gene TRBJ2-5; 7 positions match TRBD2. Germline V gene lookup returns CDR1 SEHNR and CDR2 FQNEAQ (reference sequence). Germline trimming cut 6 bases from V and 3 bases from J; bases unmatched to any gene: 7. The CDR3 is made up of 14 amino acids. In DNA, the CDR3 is TGTGCCAGCAGTCTAACGGCGGGGGAAGAGACCCAGTACTTC. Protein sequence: CASSLTAGEETQYF.